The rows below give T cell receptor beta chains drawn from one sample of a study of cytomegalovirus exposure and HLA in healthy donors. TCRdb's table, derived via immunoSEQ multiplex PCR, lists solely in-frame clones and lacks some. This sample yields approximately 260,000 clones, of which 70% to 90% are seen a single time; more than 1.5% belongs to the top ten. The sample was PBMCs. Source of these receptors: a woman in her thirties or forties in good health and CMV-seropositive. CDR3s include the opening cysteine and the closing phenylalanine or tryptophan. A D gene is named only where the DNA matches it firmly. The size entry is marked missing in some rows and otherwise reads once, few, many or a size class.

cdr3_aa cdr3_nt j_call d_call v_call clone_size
CASSARTGGETQYF TGTGCCAGCAGTGCTAGGACAGGGGGAGAGACCCAGTACTTC TRBJ2-5 TRBD1 TRBV25-1 .
CASSPQGGLENGYTF TGTGCCAGCAGCCCACAGGGGGGATTGGAAAATGGCTACACCTTC TRBJ1-2 TRBD1 TRBV27 .
CASSPGWGGLETQYF TGTGCCAGCAGTCCTGGATGGGGGGGCTTAGAGACCCAGTACTTC TRBJ2-5 . TRBV27 once
CASSSVYEQYF TGTGCCAGCAGCTCTGTATACGAGCAGTACTTC TRBJ2-7 . TRBV28 .
CASSYQDTYEQYF TGTGCCAGCAGTTATCAGGACACCTACGAGCAGTACTTC TRBJ2-7 . TRBV27 .
CASSLPPGTEAFF TGTGCCAGCAGCTTACCCCCGGGAACTGAAGCTTTCTTT TRBJ1-1 . TRBV7-9 .
CASSPAGTGSRGVLETQYF TGTGCCAGTAGTCCAGCCGGGACAGGGTCCCGAGGAGTGTTAGAGACCCAGTACTTC TRBJ2-5 TRBD1 TRBV19 .
CASSYSGGSTDTQYF TGTGCCAGCAGTTACTCGGGGGGAAGCACAGATACGCAGTATTTT TRBJ2-3 . TRBV6-5 once
CASSLGLAGVSYNEQFF TGTGCCAGCAGCCTCGGACTAGCGGGAGTTTCTTACAATGAGCAGTTCTTC TRBJ2-1 TRBD2 TRBV7-9 .
CASSIDGGGSNQPQHF TGTGCCAGTAGTATAGATGGAGGGGGCAGCAATCAGCCCCAGCATTTT TRBJ1-5 TRBD1 TRBV19 .
CASIRDRGEKLFF TGTGCCAGTATTCGGGACAGGGGTGAAAAACTGTTTTTT TRBJ1-4 TRBD1 TRBV28 .
CASSEDRGPTYEQYF TGTGCCAGCAGTGAAGACAGGGGGCCAACCTACGAGCAGTACTTC TRBJ2-7 TRBD1 TRBV2 .
CAWSYSNYGYTF TGTGCCTGGAGTTATTCTAACTATGGCTACACCTTC TRBJ1-2 . TRBV30 .
CASSQVAGVSGELFF TGTGCCAGCAGTCAGGTAGCGGGAGTATCCGGGGAGCTGTTTTTT TRBJ2-2 TRBD2 TRBV2 .
CASSFRLAGRETQYF TGTGCCAGCAGCTTTAGGCTAGCGGGAAGGGAGACCCAGTACTTC TRBJ2-5 TRBD2 TRBV11-2 .
CASSQDTSWRQNNYNEQFF TGCGCCAGCAGCCAAGATACCTCTTGGAGGCAAAACAATTACAATGAGCAGTTCTTC TRBJ2-1 . TRBV4-3 .
CSSREAWDTEAFF TGCAGCTCTAGGGAGGCCTGGGACACTGAAGCTTTCTTT TRBJ1-1 . TRBV29-1 once
CASSQDGDRGRVSSYEQYF TGTGCCAGCAGCCAAGACGGGGACAGGGGGCGGGTCAGTTCCTACGAGCAGTACTTC TRBJ2-7 TRBD1 TRBV4-2 .
CASSLERQGSEQFF TGTGCCAGCTCCCTGGAGAGGCAGGGTAGTGAGCAGTTCTTC TRBJ2-1 . TRBV18 .
CASSPPRQGNEKLFF TGTGCCAGCAGCCCGCCTCGACAGGGCAATGAAAAACTGTTTTTT TRBJ1-4 TRBD1 TRBV7-9 .
CAWRGQGSRVNTEAFF TGTGCCTGGCGAGGACAGGGTAGTAGGGTGAACACTGAAGCTTTCTTT TRBJ1-1 TRBD1 TRBV30 .
CASSSLADQPQHF TGTGCCAGCTCAAGCCTAGCCGATCAGCCCCAGCATTTT TRBJ1-5 . TRBV18 .
CASSLNALAGGGTGELFF TGTGCCAGCAGCTTAAACGCCCTAGCGGGAGGAGGGACCGGGGAGCTGTTTTTT TRBJ2-2 TRBD2 TRBV7-6 .
CASSSGTGDYGYTF TGTGCCAGCAGCTCCGGGACAGGGGACTATGGCTACACCTTC TRBJ1-2 TRBD1 TRBV6-5 .
CASTYQGMGSYEQYF TGTGCCAGCACCTACCAGGGTATGGGCTCCTACGAGCAGTACTTC TRBJ2-7 . TRBV6-5 .
CSVESQGLGGYTF TGCAGCGTTGAAAGTCAGGGTCTGGGGGGCTACACCTTC TRBJ1-2 . TRBV29-1 .
CASSERQGGSYNEQFF TGCGCCAGCAGCGAAAGACAGGGGGGGTCCTACAATGAGCAGTTCTTC TRBJ2-1 TRBD1 TRBV5-1 .
CASRSAGNGNTIYF TGTGCCAGCAGGTCCGCAGGGAATGGAAACACCATATATTTT TRBJ1-3 . TRBV28 .
CASSYYHSDGYTF TGTGCCAGCAGTTACTACCACTCGGATGGCTACACCTTC TRBJ1-2 . TRBV6-5 .
CASSSAGTSGNLGAYEQYF TGTGCCAGCAGCTCTGCCGGGACTAGCGGGAACTTGGGGGCCTACGAGCAGTACTTC TRBJ2-7 TRBD2 TRBV5-5 .
CASTQTITGDNEQFF TGTGCCAGCACCCAAACCATCACCGGGGACAATGAGCAGTTCTTC TRBJ2-1 . TRBV7-9 .
CASSMDWGLAGALQGELFF TGTGCCAGTAGTATGGATTGGGGACTAGCGGGGGCCCTGCAAGGGGAGCTGTTTTTT TRBJ2-2 TRBD2 TRBV19 once
CASRTGGNTEAFF TGTGCCAGCAGGACAGGGGGGAACACTGAAGCTTTCTTT TRBJ1-1 TRBD1 TRBV25-1 once
CASQGLAGSQETQYF TGCGCCAGTCAGGGACTAGCGGGATCCCAAGAGACCCAGTACTTC TRBJ2-5 TRBD2 TRBV10-2 .
CASSVAGRMNTEAFF TGTGCCAGCAGCGTGGCAGGGCGGATGAACACTGAAGCTTTCTTT TRBJ1-1 . TRBV9 .
CASSPSMTGWETQYF TGTGCCAGCTCACCATCGATGACAGGGTGGGAGACCCAGTACTTC TRBJ2-5 TRBD1 TRBV18 .
CASKAGANYGYTF TGTGCCAGTAAGGCGGGAGCTAACTATGGCTACACCTTC TRBJ1-2 . TRBV19 .
CASSEDRLTRNTIYF TGCGCCAGCAGTGAAGACCGGTTGACGCGGAACACCATATATTTT TRBJ1-3 . TRBV10-1 .
CAWSDRSEQYF TGTGCCTGGAGCGACAGGAGCGAGCAGTACTTC TRBJ2-7 . TRBV30 .
CASSLGGTGELFF TGTGCCAGCAGCTTGGGAGGGACCGGGGAGCTGTTTTTT TRBJ2-2 . TRBV5-6 .
CASSQGLGQTDTQYF TGTGCCAGCAGCCAAGGGCTAGGTCAAACAGATACGCAGTATTTT TRBJ2-3 . TRBV4-2 .
CASSFMSGNSGANGLTF TGCGCCAGCAGCTTTATGTCAGGGAACTCTGGGGCCAACGGCCTGACTTTC TRBJ2-6 . TRBV5-1 .
CASSLALRFNTEAFF TGTGCCAGCAGTTTGGCCCTCAGGTTCAACACTGAAGCTTTCTTT TRBJ1-1 . TRBV27 .
CASTTSPISYEQYF TGTGCCAGCACTACTAGCCCAATTTCCTACGAGCAGTACTTC TRBJ2-7 . TRBV2 .
CASSSAGQGIGEQYF TGTGCCAGCAGCTCAGCGGGACAGGGTATAGGTGAGCAGTACTTC TRBJ2-7 TRBD1 TRBV7-9 .
CASSVPPFTGLAGGNQETQYF TGTGCCAGCAGCGTACCACCATTCACGGGACTAGCGGGAGGGAACCAAGAGACCCAGTACTTC TRBJ2-5 TRBD2 TRBV9 once